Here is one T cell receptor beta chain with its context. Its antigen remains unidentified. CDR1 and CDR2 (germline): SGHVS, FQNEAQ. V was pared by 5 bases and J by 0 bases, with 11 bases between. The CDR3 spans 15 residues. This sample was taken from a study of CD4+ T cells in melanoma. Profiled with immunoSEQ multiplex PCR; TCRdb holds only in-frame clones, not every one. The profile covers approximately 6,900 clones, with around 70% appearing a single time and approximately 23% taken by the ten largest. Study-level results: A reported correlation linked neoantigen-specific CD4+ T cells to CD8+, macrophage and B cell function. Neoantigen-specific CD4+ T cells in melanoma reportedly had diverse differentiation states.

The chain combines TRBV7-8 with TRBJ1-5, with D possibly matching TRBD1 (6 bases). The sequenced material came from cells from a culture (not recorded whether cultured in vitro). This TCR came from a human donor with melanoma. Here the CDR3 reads CASSLQGNSNQPQHF. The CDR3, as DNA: TGTGCCAGCAGCCTACAGGGAAATAGCAATCAGCCCCAGCATTTT.